This passage covers 23 T cell receptor beta chains from one sample sequenced in a study of T cells in Graves' hyperthyroidism and ophthalmopathy. Amplified TCR beta CDR3 regions came from RNA transcripts. RT-PCR in the first round (using the HTBI primer set) targeted the TCR CDR3. MiXCR, applied by TCRdb to the multiplex PCR reads, yields one record per CDR3 protein. The profile shows about 420,000 distinct CDR3 sequences, about 13% of them singletons. Sequenced input: blood. These receptors were obtained from a woman aged 18-29 years with Graves' hyperthyroidism.

This clonotype showed up just a few times. CDR3 coding DNA: TGTGCCAGCTCACCACAGGGACAGGCGAACACCGGGGAGCTGTTTTTT. This translates into CASSPQGQANTGELFF. The chain combines TRBV18 with TRBJ2-2; 8 nucleotides line up with TRBD1. The germline V gene encodes CDR1 KGHSH and CDR2 LQKENI. The trim removed 1 base at V and 0 bases at J, leaving 1 base unmatched. The CDR3 sequence is 16 residues long.

This clonotype was seen many times. This rearrangement joins TRBV29-1 to TRBJ1-4; D ambiguous. V was shortened by 4 bases and J by 8 bases, with 14 bases between the two germline ends. This CDR3 comprises 13 residues. CDR1 is SQVTM and CDR2 is ANQGSEA in the germline V gene. As DNA, the CDR3 is TGCAGCGTTGTTGGAGGGATAGAGGAAAAACTGTTTTTT. It encodes CSVVGGIEEKLFF.

The genes are TRBV9 and TRBJ1-3, with D possibly matching TRBD1 (6 bases). The germline V and J ends were trimmed by 3 bases and 0 bases, with 10 bases remaining between them. Germline values: CDR1 SGDLS, CDR2 YYNGEE. The CDR3 consists of 15 residues. The CDR3 coding sequence is TGTGCCAGCAGCGCTGAGGGGGGCTCTGGAAACACCATATATTTT. Translating it yields CASSAEGGSGNTIYF.

This clonotype has just a few counts. The chain joins TRBV28 to TRBJ2-2; D is possibly TRBD1 (6 bases). Germline loops: CDR1 MDHEN, CDR2 SYDVKM. CDR3 length: 15 amino acids. Trimming took 2 bases from V and 3 from J, leaving 10 bases between them. CDR3 in amino acids: CASSLEDSDTGELFF. CDR3 in DNA: TGTGCCAGCAGTTTAGAGGACAGCGACACCGGGGAGCTGTTTTTT.

V usage is TRBV3-1 and J usage is TRBJ2-7; D gene uncertain. The V gene's germline CDR1 is LGHDT and CDR2 YNNKEL (reference sequence). V was pared by 0 bases and J by 3 bases, with 15 bases between. The CDR3 loop spans 16 amino acids. The CDR3 nucleotides are TGTGCCAGCAGCCAAGATCCGAGAACTCCCGTCTACGAGCAGTACTTC. It yields the protein CASSQDPRTPVYEQYF.

V gene TRBV19 combines with J gene TRBJ2-2; D possibly corresponds to TRBD2 (5 bases). The CDR3 is 16 amino acids. With 1 base removed from V and 6 bases from J, the gap between germline ends came to 15 bases. Germline V lookup: CDR1 LNHDA, CDR2 SQIVND (reference sequence). This CDR3 reads CASSIGGWEISGELFF. The CDR3 DNA follows: TGTGCCAGTAGTATAGGAGGGTGGGAGATCTCCGGGGAGCTGTTTTTT.

This chain joins TRBV28 and TRBJ1-2; no definite D call. The V gene's germline CDR1 is MDHEN and CDR2 SYDVKM. The CDR3 consists of 14 residues. Between the trimmed V and J ends, which lost 3 bases and 4 bases, there was a span of 12 bases. The CDR3 coding sequence is TGTGCCAGCAGTTTTAGGAGCACAGCCTATGGCTACACCTTC. Its translation: CASSFRSTAYGYTF.

This clonotype showed up just a few times. V and J are TRBV29-1 and TRBJ1-3; D unclear. The V end was cut by 7 bases, the J end by 6 bases, with 10 bases between. Germline CDR1 is SQVTM and CDR2 is ANQGSEA. This CDR3 comprises 11 residues. The CDR3 loop reads CSGTRENTIYF. The CDR3 nucleotides are TGCAGCGGAACCCGTGAAAACACCATATATTTT. Variable domain in full (rest from reference TRBV29-1 and TRBJ1-3): SAVISQKPSRDICQRGTSLTIQCQVDSQVTMMFWYRQQPGQSLTLIATANQGSEATYESGFVIDKFPISRPNLTFSTLTVSNMSPEDSSIYLCSGTRENTIYFGEGSWLTVV.

The sample holds many counts of this clonotype. This chain uses TRBV28 with TRBJ1-2; 7 nucleotides line up with TRBD1. This CDR3 has 12 amino acids. Germline V gives CDR1 MDHEN, CDR2 SYDVKM. V lost 7 bases and J lost 7; bases outside the gene matches: 6. The CDR3 nucleotides are TGTGCCAGCAACGACAGGGTTGGTGGCTACACCTTC. Encoded protein: CASNDRVGGYTF.

The sample holds a few counts of this clonotype. The conserved phenylalanine or tryptophan normally closing the CDR3 is absent here, so this likely arose from a read error. The chain is built from TRBV7-8 and TRBJ1-3; D not certain. V shed 4 bases and J shed 0 bases, with 10 bases lying between them. The CDR3 has 15 residues. CDR1 and CDR2 from the germline V gene are SGHVS and FQNEAQ. This chain's CDR3 is CASSSSALSGNTIYL. DNA for the CDR3: TGTGCCAGCAGCTCCTCGGCCCTCTCTGGAAACACCATATATCTT.

This clonotype was counted many times. The CDR3 sequence: CASSKTGGGTEAFF. The CDR3 coding sequence is TGTGCCAGCAGTAAAACAGGGGGGGGAACTGAAGCTTTCTTT. The rearrangement uses TRBV12-3 or TRBV12-4 and TRBJ1-1, with TRBD1 matching 8 bases. V shed 5 bases, J shed 5 bases, and the junction held 7 bases outside the gene matches. This CDR3 comprises 14 residues.

This clonotype came up many times. The chain joins TRBV7-9 to TRBJ1-1, with D possibly matching TRBD1 (6 bases). V shed 6 bases and J shed 2 bases, with 13 bases lying between them. The germline V gene has CDR1 SEHNR and CDR2 FQNEAQ (reference sequence). The length of the CDR3 is 14 residues. Here the CDR3 DNA reads TGTGCCAGCAGAGCGGACAGCTTTAACACTGAAGCTTTCTTT. This translates into CASRADSFNTEAFF. Looking up the rest from reference TRBV7-9 and TRBJ1-1 gives the full variable domain: DTGVSQNPRHKITKRGQNVTFRCDPISEHNRLYWYRQTLGQGPEFLTYFQNEAQLEKSRLLSDRFSAERPKGSFSTLEIQRTEQGDSAMYLCASRADSFNTEAFFGQGTRLTVV.

This clonotype showed up many times. V is TRBV28 and J is TRBJ2-1, with 7 bases lining up with TRBD2. V dropped 5 bases and J dropped 10; count of bases not matched to a gene: 11. The length of the CDR3 is 14 residues. Germline lookup yields CDR1 MDHEN and CDR2 SYDVKM. This CDR3 reads CASSTQRDRWEQFF. The CDR3 DNA is TGTGCCAGCAGTACCCAGCGGGATCGTTGGGAGCAGTTCTTC. Full variable domain (rest looked up from reference TRBV28 and TRBJ2-1): DVKVTQSSRYLVKRTGEKVFLECVQDMDHENMFWYRQDPGLGLRLIYFSYDVKMKEKGDIPEGYSVSREKKERFSLILESASTNQTSMYLCASSTQRDRWEQFFGPGTRLTVL.

This clonotype occurred many times. The chain carries TRBV27 and TRBJ1-1; no definite D call. V lost 5 bases to trimming and J lost 6 bases, with 13 bases between them. The germline gives CDR1 MNHEY, CDR2 SMNVEV (reference sequence). The CDR3 runs to 13 residues. The CDR3 DNA follows: TGTGCCAGCAGTCTCCGATTAGTATCTGAAGCTTTCTTT. Encoded protein: CASSLRLVSEAFF.

This clonotype was picked up many times. The CDR3 reads CSVGEGAYGYTF. DNA for the CDR3: TGCAGCGTTGGAGAGGGGGCCTATGGCTACACCTTC. This chain connects TRBV29-1 to TRBJ1-2; 7 nucleotides line up with TRBD1. V was clipped by 4 bases and J by 4 bases; unmatched bases: 3. Germline V gene sequence: CDR1 SQVTM, CDR2 ANQGSEA. This CDR3 has 12 amino acids.

The sample holds many counts of this clonotype. This sequence joins TRBV6-1 and TRBJ1-2; 9 bases are a match to TRBD1. The CDR3 sequence is 20 residues long. V was pared by 7 bases and J by 7 bases, with 28 bases of the junction left unmatched. The germline gives CDR1 MNHNS, CDR2 SASEGT. The CDR3 sequence is CASTYRPGTGSRLGSSGYTF. In nucleotides, the CDR3 is TGTGCCAGCACCTACCGACCTGGGACAGGGTCGCGATTAGGATCGAGTGGCTACACCTTC.

This clonotype was observed many times. The V and J genes are TRBV12-3 or TRBV12-4 and TRBJ2-3; tentatively, D is TRBD2 (6 bases). V dropped 7 bases and J dropped 10 bases, with 18 bases sitting between them. The CDR3 totals 13 residues. The CDR3 loop reads CASTAGKVGPQYF. The DNA for the CDR3 is TGTGCCAGCACTGCGGGGAAGGTAGGGCCGCAGTATTTT.

The chain carries TRBV28 and TRBJ1-2, with TRBD1 matching over 7 bases. V lost 3 bases to trimming and J lost 12 bases; unmatched junction nucleotides: 10. Germline V gives CDR1 MDHEN, CDR2 SYDVKM. The CDR3 loop spans 13 amino acids. In DNA form, the CDR3 reads TGTGCCAGCAGTTTGTCAGGGGGTAATGAGGACACCTTC. Translation: CASSLSGGNEDTF.

In the case of this clonotype: This may arise from a read error, as a much more abundant clone is one base away. This sequence joins TRBV11-2 and TRBJ1-4; TRBD1 might be the D (5 bases). The CDR3 length is 14 residues. CDR1 and CDR2 (germline): SGHAT, FQNNGV. CDR3 amino acids: CASSSEGPQEKPFF. CDR3 DNA: TGTGCCAGCAGCTCTGAGGGGCCTCAAGAAAAACCGTTTTTT.

This clonotype has a handful of counts. The rearrangement joins TRBV6-1 to TRBJ2-6; TRBD2 aligns across 10 bases. Germline V gene data show CDR1 as MNHNS and CDR2 as SASEGT. The CDR3 runs to 17 residues. V shed 6 bases and J 0 bases; nucleotides not matched to a gene: 5. Written as DNA, the CDR3 is TGTGCCAGCAGCCAACTAGCGGGGTTCTCTGGGGCCAACGTCCTGACTTTC. It specifies CASSQLAGFSGANVLTF.

There are a few counts of this clonotype. A much larger clone differs from this one at a single base, so this may be a read error. J is TRBJ2-3 and V is TRBV2; maybe TRBD1 (5 bases). CDR1 and CDR2 from the germline V gene are SNHLY and FYNNEI. The CDR3 runs to 13 residues. CDR3 region: CASSVTSTGTQYF. CDR3 coding DNA: TGTGCCAGCAGTGTGACGAGCACAGGTACGCAGTATTTT. Together with reference TRBV2 and TRBJ2-3, the CDR3 gives the full variable domain: EPEVTQTPSHQVTQMGQEVILRCVPISNHLYFYWYRQILGQKVEFLVSFYNNEISEKSEIFDDQFSVERPDGSNFTLKIRSTKLEDSAMYFCASSVTSTGTQYFGPGTRLTVL.

The chain recombines TRBV4-1 with TRBJ2-7; D remains unclear. The CDR3 has 13 amino acids. Germline CDR1 is MGHRA and CDR2 is YSYEKL. Trimming left V 1 base short and J 7 bases short, with 11 bases between. The chain's CDR3 is CASSQVHGQEQYF. In nucleotides, the CDR3 is TGCGCCAGCAGCCAAGTGCACGGCCAGGAGCAGTACTTC.

This clonotype was detected ten times or more. The chain has TRBV27 and TRBJ2-5; 8 bases match TRBD2. CDR3 size: 15 residues. V dropped 5 bases and J dropped 5; count of bases not matched to a gene: 10. Germline CDR1 MNHEY, CDR2 SMNVEV (reference sequence). The CDR3 region is CASSRGAGETETQYF. The DNA of the CDR3 is TGTGCCAGCAGTCGCGGAGCGGGAGAAACGGAGACCCAGTACTTC.